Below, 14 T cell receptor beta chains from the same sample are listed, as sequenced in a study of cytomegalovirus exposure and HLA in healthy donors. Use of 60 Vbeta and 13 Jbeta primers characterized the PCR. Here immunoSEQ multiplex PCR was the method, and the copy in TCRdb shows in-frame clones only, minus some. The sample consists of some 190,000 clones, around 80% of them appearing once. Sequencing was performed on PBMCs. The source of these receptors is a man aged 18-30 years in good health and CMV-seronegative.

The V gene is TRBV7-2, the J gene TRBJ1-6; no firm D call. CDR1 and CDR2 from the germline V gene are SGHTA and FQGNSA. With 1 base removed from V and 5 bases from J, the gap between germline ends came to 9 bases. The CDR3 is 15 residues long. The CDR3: CASSLDGINNSPLHF. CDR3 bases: TGTGCCAGCAGCTTAGACGGGATAAATAATTCACCCCTCCACTTT.

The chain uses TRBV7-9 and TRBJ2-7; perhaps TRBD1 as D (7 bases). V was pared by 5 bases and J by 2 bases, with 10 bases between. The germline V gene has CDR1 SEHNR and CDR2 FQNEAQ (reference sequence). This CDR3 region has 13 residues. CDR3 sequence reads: CASSGGTAYEQYF. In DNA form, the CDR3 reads TGTGCCAGCAGCGGAGGGACAGCCTACGAGCAGTACTTC.

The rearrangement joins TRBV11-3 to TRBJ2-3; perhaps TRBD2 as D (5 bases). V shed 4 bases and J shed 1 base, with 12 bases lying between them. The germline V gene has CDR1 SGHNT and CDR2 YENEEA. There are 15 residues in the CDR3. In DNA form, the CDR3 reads TGTGCCAGCAGCTCTCGAGGAGCGGGCACAGATACGCAGTATTTT. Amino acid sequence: CASSSRGAGTDTQYF. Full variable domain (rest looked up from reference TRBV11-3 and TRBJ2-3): EAGVVQSPRYKIIEKKQPVAFWCNPISGHNTLYWYLQNLGQGPELLIRYENEEAVDDSQLPKDRFSAERLKGVDSTLKIQPAELGDSAVYLCASSSRGAGTDTQYFGPGTRLTVL.

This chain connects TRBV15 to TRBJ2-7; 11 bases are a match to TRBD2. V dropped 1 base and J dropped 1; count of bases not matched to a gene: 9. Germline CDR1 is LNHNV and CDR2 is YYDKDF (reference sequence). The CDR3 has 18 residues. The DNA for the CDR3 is TGTGCCACCAGCAGAGCGGTACTAGCGGGAGAAGGGTCCTACGAGCAGTACTTC. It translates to CATSRAVLAGEGSYEQYF.

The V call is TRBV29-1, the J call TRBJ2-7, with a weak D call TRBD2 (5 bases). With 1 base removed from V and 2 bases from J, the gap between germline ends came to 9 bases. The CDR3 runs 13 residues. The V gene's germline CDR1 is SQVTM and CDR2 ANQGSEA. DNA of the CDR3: TGCAGCGTTGAAGGCAAGGAGGCCTACGAGCAGTACTTC. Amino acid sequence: CSVEGKEAYEQYF.

The CDR3 sequence: CASRLQETQYF. In DNA form, the CDR3 reads TGTGCCAGCAGACTCCAAGAGACCCAGTACTTC. The chain is built from TRBV6-6 and TRBJ2-5; D uncertain. The CDR3 covers 11 residues. CDR1 MNHNY and CDR2 SVGAGI come from the germline V gene (reference sequence). V dropped 6 bases and J dropped 1 base, with 3 bases sitting between them.

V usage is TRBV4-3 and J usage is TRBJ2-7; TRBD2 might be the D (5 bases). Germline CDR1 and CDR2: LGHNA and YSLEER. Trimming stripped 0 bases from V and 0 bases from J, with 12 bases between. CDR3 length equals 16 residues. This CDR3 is CASSQESGKPSYEQYF. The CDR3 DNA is TGCGCCAGCAGCCAAGAATCCGGGAAGCCCTCCTACGAGCAGTACTTC.

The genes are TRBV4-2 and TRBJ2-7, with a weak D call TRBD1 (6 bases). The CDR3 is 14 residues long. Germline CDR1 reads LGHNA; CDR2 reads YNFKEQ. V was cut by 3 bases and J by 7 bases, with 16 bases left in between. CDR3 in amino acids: CASSHPTQGSEQYF. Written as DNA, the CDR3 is TGTGCCAGCAGCCATCCCACACAGGGAAGTGAGCAGTACTTC.

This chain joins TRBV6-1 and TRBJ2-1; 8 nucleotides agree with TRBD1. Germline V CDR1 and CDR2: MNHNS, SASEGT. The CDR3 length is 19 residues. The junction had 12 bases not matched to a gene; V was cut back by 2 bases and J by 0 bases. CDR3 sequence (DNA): TGTGCCAGCAGTGAAAGGACAGGGCCCATATACAGCTCCTACAATGAGCAGTTCTTC. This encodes CASSERTGPIYSSYNEQFF.

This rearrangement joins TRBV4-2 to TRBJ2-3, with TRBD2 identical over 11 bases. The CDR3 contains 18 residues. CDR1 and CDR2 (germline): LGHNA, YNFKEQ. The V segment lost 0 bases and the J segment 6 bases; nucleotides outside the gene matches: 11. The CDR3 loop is CASSQDGVAGGLGDTQYF. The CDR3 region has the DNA TGTGCCAGCAGCCAAGATGGGGTAGCGGGAGGGTTGGGGGATACGCAGTATTTT.

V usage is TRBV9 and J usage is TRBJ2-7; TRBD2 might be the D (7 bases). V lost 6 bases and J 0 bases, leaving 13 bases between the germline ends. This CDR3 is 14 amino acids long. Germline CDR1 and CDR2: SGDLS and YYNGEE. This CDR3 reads CASMRGRSSYEQYF. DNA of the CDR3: TGTGCCAGCATGCGGGGGCGTAGCTCCTACGAGCAGTACTTC.

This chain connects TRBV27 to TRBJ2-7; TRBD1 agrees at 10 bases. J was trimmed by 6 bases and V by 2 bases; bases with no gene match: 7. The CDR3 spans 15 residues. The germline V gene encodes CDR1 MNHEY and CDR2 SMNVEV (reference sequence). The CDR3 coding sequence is TGTGCCAGCAGTTTAACGGGACAGGGGTTCTTCGAGCAGTACTTC. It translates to CASSLTGQGFFEQYF.

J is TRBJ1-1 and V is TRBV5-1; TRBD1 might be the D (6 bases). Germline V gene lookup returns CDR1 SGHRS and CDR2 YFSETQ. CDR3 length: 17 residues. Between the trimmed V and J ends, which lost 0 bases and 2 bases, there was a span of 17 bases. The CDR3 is CASSLEAAGQTNTEAFF. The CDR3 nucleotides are TGCGCCAGCAGCTTGGAAGCGGCAGGACAGACCAACACTGAAGCTTTCTTT.

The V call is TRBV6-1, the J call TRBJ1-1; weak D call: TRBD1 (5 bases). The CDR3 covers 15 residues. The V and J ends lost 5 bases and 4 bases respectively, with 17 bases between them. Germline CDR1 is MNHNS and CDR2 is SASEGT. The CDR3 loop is CASSPQGAVVTEAFF. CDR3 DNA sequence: TGTGCCAGCAGTCCGCAGGGTGCCGTGGTCACTGAAGCTTTCTTT.